The sequence of this T cell receptor (beta chain) was determined in a study of OX40 agonist ivuxolimab in advanced cancers. Findings and caveats of the study: It was not determined which antigens were specifically recognized by the peripheral T cells that had undergone clonal expansion.

Produced via immunoSEQ multiplex PCR; TCRdb's table is partial and in-frame only. Among 78,000 or so clones listed, about 93% were seen once. Per germline, CDR1 ENHRY and CDR2 SYGVKD. The CDR3 is 11 amino acids. Trimming took 2 bases from V and 5 from J, leaving 4 bases between them. Worth noting for this clone: What it recognizes is unknown.

The sequence was collected from an adult with an advanced solid tumor such as melanoma, head and neck, liver or kidney cancer. The sample consisted of CD4+ or CD8+ T cells sorted from blood, taken in a trial of the OX40 agonist ivuxolimab. The chain carries TRBV10-3 and TRBJ2-7, with unresolved D. CDR3 coding DNA: TGTGCCATCAGTGAGGTCCACGAGCAGTACTTC. It codes for CAISEVHEQYF.